This is a list of T cell receptor beta chains from one sample in a study of T cells expressing NK-cell markers. TCRdb re-called the 5' RACE reads and shows each CDR3 protein once, DNA omitted. The sample table sets out 400,000 to 500,000 distinct CDR3 sequences. Sequencing input: blood T cells: a sorted CD56 or NKG2C T cell subset, CD4+ or CD8+ T cells, or bulk PBMC T cells (not recorded which). The receptors come from a woman aged 18 to 69 in good health. Both conserved end residues are part of each CDR3. Fields, in order: J gene, CDR3 length, V gene, CDR3 protein.

j_gene: TRBJ1-1; len: 13; v_gene: TRBV7-2; CDR3aa: CASSLDRDTEAFF
j_gene: TRBJ1-2; len: 13; v_gene: TRBV9; CDR3aa: CASSAQGSGGYTF
j_gene: TRBJ2-7; len: 19; v_gene: TRBV11-1; CDR3aa: CASSLAYFSTGTGPYEQYF
j_gene: TRBJ2-6; len: 15; v_gene: TRBV5-6; CDR3aa: CASSFTHSGANVLTF
j_gene: TRBJ1-5; len: 15; v_gene: TRBV20-1; CDR3aa: CSASWGQGGNQPQHF
j_gene: TRBJ2-1; len: 15; v_gene: TRBV18; CDR3aa: CASSPQGGAFGEQFF
j_gene: TRBJ2-1; len: 13; v_gene: TRBV18; CDR3aa: CASSLAGGPEQFF
j_gene: TRBJ1-2; len: 16; v_gene: TRBV5-1; CDR3aa: CASSQNRGPRNYGYTF
j_gene: TRBJ2-7; len: 12; v_gene: TRBV11-2; CDR3aa: CASSPGSGEQYF
j_gene: TRBJ1-4; len: 13; v_gene: TRBV3-1; CDR3aa: CASSQRGGEKLFF
j_gene: TRBJ1-1; len: 13; v_gene: TRBV29-1; CDR3aa: CSVDQGGNTEAFF
j_gene: TRBJ1-4; len: 13; v_gene: TRBV29-1; CDR3aa: CSAQGSTNEKLFF
j_gene: TRBJ2-7; len: 13; v_gene: TRBV5-1; CDR3aa: CASHGLAGAEQYF
j_gene: TRBJ1-2; len: 14; v_gene: TRBV12-3/TRBV12-4; CDR3aa: CASTPQGGNYGYTF
j_gene: TRBJ2-3; len: 12; v_gene: TRBV15; CDR3aa: CATSRDADTQYF
j_gene: TRBJ2-6; len: 18; v_gene: TRBV20-1; CDR3aa: CSAPGLAGGPSGANVLTF
j_gene: TRBJ2-1; len: 15; v_gene: TRBV20-1; CDR3aa: CSARDFGQVYNEQFF
j_gene: TRBJ1-1; len: 13; v_gene: TRBV29-1; CDR3aa: CSVLAPSDTEAFF
j_gene: TRBJ1-5; len: 14; v_gene: TRBV7-6; CDR3aa: CASSADRGIQPQHF
j_gene: TRBJ2-1; len: 17; v_gene: TRBV15; CDR3aa: CATSRATGTATYNEQFF
j_gene: TRBJ1-6; len: 15; v_gene: TRBV20-1; CDR3aa: CSAKETNRANSPLHF
j_gene: TRBJ2-7; len: 16; v_gene: TRBV5-8; CDR3aa: CASSPVAGVPTYEQYF
j_gene: TRBJ2-3; len: 13; v_gene: TRBV7-2; CDR3aa: CASSPRGADTQYF
j_gene: TRBJ2-5; len: 14; v_gene: TRBV12-3/TRBV12-4; CDR3aa: CASSRRVGEETQYF
j_gene: TRBJ2-7; len: 14; v_gene: TRBV12-3/TRBV12-4; CDR3aa: CASTPGWELYEQYF
j_gene: TRBJ2-1; len: 16; v_gene: TRBV4-2; CDR3aa: CASSSTGQRTYNEQFF
j_gene: TRBJ2-1; len: 14; v_gene: TRBV5-1; CDR3aa: CASSTGGWIDEQFF
j_gene: TRBJ2-7; len: 17; v_gene: TRBV12-3/TRBV12-4; CDR3aa: CASSRYSGRGGVYEQYF
j_gene: TRBJ2-1; len: 12; v_gene: TRBV29-1; CDR3aa: CSVRITYNEQFF
j_gene: TRBJ1-2; len: 12; v_gene: TRBV7-2; CDR3aa: CASSRRGRGYTF
j_gene: TRBJ1-1; len: 15; v_gene: TRBV7-2; CDR3aa: CASSFSGLGGTEAFF
j_gene: TRBJ2-7; len: 14; v_gene: TRBV6-1; CDR3aa: CASSGLGGAGEQYF
j_gene: TRBJ1-1; len: 12; v_gene: TRBV30; CDR3aa: CAWSSKGGEAFF
j_gene: TRBJ1-4; len: 15; v_gene: TRBV4-1; CDR3aa: CASSQSFVGREKLFF
j_gene: TRBJ2-1; len: 19; v_gene: TRBV11-2; CDR3aa: CASSLDRAGKVSTYNEQFF
j_gene: TRBJ2-7; len: 16; v_gene: TRBV20-1; CDR3aa: CSARAGRALASYEQYF
j_gene: TRBJ2-7; len: 13; v_gene: TRBV7-2; CDR3aa: CASSLVSTNEQYF
j_gene: TRBJ2-1; len: 20; v_gene: TRBV11-1; CDR3aa: CASSPHRLAGGFSSYNEQFF
j_gene: TRBJ2-5; len: 16; v_gene: TRBV18; CDR3aa: CASSPLEPGGQETQYF
j_gene: TRBJ2-1; len: 13; v_gene: TRBV11-2; CDR3aa: CASVAGGGNEQFF
j_gene: TRBJ1-1; len: 13; v_gene: TRBV18; CDR3aa: CASQGTHDTEAFF
j_gene: TRBJ2-2; len: 16; v_gene: TRBV7-3; CDR3aa: CASSLNSHNLEGELFF